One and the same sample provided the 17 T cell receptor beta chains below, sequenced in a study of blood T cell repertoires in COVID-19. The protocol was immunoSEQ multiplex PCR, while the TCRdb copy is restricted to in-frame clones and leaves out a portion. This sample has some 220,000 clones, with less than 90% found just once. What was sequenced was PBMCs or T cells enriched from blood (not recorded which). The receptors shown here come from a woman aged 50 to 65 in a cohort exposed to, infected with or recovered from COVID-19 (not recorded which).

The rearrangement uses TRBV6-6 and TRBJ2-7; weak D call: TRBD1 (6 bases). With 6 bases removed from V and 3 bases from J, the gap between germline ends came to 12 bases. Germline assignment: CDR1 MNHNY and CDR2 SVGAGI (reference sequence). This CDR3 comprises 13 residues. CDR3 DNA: TGTGCCAGCAGCCGGGACACGTTCTACGAGCAGTACTTC. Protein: CASSRDTFYEQYF.

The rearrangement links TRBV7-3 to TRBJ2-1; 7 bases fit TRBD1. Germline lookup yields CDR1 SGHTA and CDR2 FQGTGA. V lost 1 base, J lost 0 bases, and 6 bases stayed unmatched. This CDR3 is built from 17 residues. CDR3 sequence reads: CASSLNGQASSYNEQFF. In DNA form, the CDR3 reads TGTGCCAGCAGCTTAAATGGACAGGCTAGCTCCTACAATGAGCAGTTCTTC.

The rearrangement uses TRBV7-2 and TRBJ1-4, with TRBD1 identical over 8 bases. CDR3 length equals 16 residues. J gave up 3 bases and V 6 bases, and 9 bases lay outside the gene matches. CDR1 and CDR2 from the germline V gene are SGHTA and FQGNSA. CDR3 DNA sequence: TGTGCCAGCAGAGGACAGGGATCTGCGTCTAATGAAAAACTGTTTTTT. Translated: CASRGQGSASNEKLFF. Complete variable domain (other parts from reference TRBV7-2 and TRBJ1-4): GAGVSQSPSNKVTEKGKDVELRCDPISGHTALYWYRQSLGQGLEFLIYFQGNSAPDKSGLPSDRFSAERTGGSVSTLTIQRTQQEDSAVYLCASRGQGSASNEKLFFGSGTQLSVL.

CDR3 sequence (DNA): TGTGCCAGCAGCCAAGGGGTAGCGGTCGGCAATGAGCAGTTCTTC. It is translated as CASSQGVAVGNEQFF. This chain connects TRBV4-2 to TRBJ2-1; D perhaps matches TRBD2 (6 bases). V was cut by 1 base and J by 6 bases, with 13 bases left in between. Germline CDR1 and CDR2: LGHNA and YNFKEQ. The CDR3 loop spans 15 amino acids.

CDR3 bases: TGTGCCAGCAGCCGTGACAGGGACGAGACCCAGTACTTC. The encoded protein is CASSRDRDETQYF. The chain couples TRBV9 to TRBJ2-5; 7 bases are a match to TRBD1. V lost 4 bases to trimming and J lost 5 bases; unmatched junction nucleotides: 5. This CDR3 has 13 residues. The germline V gene has CDR1 SGDLS and CDR2 YYNGEE.

The CDR3 DNA is TGTGCCAGCAGGGGACAGGGAAAAAGCACAGATACGCAGTATTTT. It specifies CASRGQGKSTDTQYF. This chain uses TRBV6-5 with TRBJ2-3, with 9 bases matching TRBD1. J was trimmed by 0 bases and V by 6 bases; bases with no gene match: 4. There are 15 residues in the CDR3. Germline V gene lookup returns CDR1 MNHEY and CDR2 SVGAGI.

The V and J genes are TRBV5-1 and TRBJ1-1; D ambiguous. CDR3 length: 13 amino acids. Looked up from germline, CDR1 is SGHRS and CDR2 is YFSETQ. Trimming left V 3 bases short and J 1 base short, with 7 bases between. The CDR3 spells CASSSPGNTEAFF. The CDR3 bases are TGCGCCAGCAGCTCCCCAGGGAACACTGAAGCTTTCTTT.

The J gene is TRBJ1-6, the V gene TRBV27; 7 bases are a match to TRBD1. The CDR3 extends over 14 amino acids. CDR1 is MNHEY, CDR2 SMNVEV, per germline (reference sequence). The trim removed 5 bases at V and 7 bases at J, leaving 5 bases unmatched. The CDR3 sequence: CASSRQGSNSPLHF. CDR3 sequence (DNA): TGTGCCAGCAGTAGACAGGGAAGCAATTCACCCCTCCACTTT.

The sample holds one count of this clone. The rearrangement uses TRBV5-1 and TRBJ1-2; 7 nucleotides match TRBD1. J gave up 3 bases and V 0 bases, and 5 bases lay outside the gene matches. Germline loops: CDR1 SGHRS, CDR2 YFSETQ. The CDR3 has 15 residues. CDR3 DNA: TGCGCCAGCAGCTTGGTGGCAGGGGGTGACTATGGCTACACCTTC. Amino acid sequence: CASSLVAGGDYGYTF.

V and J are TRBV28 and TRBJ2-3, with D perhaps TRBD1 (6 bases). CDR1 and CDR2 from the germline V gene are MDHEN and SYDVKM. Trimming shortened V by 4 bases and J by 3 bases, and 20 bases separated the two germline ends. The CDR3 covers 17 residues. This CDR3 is CASSSNRATRATDTQYF. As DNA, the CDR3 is TGTGCCAGCAGTTCTAACAGGGCAACTAGGGCAACAGATACGCAGTATTTT.

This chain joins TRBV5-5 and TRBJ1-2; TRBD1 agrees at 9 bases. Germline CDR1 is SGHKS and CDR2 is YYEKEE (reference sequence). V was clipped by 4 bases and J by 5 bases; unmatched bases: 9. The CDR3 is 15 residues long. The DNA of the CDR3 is TGTGCCAGCAGCACACCCCCAGACAGGGGGTATGGCTACACCTTC. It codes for CASSTPPDRGYGYTF.

CDR3 sequence (DNA): TGTGCCAGCAGCCAAGTGCCCACACAGGGGGGATATAGCAATCAGCCCCAGCATTTT. Protein product: CASSQVPTQGGYSNQPQHF. The genes are TRBV4-2 and TRBJ1-5; 8 nucleotides agree with TRBD1. Per the germline V gene, CDR1 is LGHNA and CDR2 is YNFKEQ. The CDR3 contains 19 residues. V lost 1 base to trimming and J lost 0 bases; unmatched junction nucleotides: 11.

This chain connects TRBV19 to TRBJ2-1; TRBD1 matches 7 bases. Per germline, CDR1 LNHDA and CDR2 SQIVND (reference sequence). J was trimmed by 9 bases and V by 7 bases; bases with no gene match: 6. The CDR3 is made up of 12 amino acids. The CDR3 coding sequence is TGTGCCAGTATGATACAGGGGAGTGAGCAGTTCTTC. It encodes CASMIQGSEQFF.

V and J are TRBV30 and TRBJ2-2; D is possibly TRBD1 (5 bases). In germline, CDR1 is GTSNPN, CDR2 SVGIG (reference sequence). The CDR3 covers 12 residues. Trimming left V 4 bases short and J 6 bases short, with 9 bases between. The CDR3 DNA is TGTGCCTGGACCAAAGGGGCCGGGGAGCTGTTTTTT. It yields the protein CAWTKGAGELFF.

The CDR3 bases are TGTGCCAGCAGCGTAGCCCAGGGTGGTCCCGAGCAGTACTTC. This codes for CASSVAQGGPEQYF. The rearrangement uses TRBV9 and TRBJ2-7; D possibly corresponds to TRBD1 (5 bases). CDR1 and CDR2 from the germline V gene are SGDLS and YYNGEE. Between the trimmed V and J ends, which lost 0 bases and 6 bases, there was a span of 13 bases. This CDR3 has 14 amino acids.

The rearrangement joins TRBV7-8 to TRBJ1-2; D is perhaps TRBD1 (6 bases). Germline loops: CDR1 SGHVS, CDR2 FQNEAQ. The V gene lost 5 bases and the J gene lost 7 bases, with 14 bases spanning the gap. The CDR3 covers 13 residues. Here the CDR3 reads CASSRPGVFGYTF. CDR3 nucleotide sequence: TGTGCCAGCAGCCGTCCAGGGGTCTTTGGCTACACCTTC.

CDR3: CASRAGLRSYEQYF. CDR3 DNA sequence: TGTGCCAGCAGGGCGGGACTAAGGAGCTACGAGCAGTACTTC. The rearrangement joins TRBV7-2 to TRBJ2-7, with 7 nucleotides matching TRBD2. This CDR3 contains 14 residues. The J segment lost 3 bases and the V segment lost 6 bases, leaving 8 bases of the junction unmatched. The germline CDR1 and CDR2 sequences are SGHTA and FQGNSA.